This T cell receptor (beta chain) was identified during a study of identical twins. General study points: Invariant MAIT and iNKT cells could partly confound zero-insertion analyses. With abundant cord blood beta clonotypes, insertions were fewer; memory repertoires showed no such pattern. In beta out-of-frame sequences, the excess sharing between twins was weaker.

Everyone who donated was a healthy Caucasian. TCRdb reprocessed the 5' RACE reads with MiXCR, giving one entry per CDR3 protein. The table shows 1,800,000 or so distinct CDR3 sequences, with around 33% occurring only once. This clonotype has a handful of counts. Antigen specificity is unknown. This CDR3 spans 14 amino acids. V lost 6 bases to trimming and J lost 4 bases, with 16 bases between them. CDR1 and CDR2 from the germline V gene are DFQATT and SNEGSKA (reference sequence). Sample: cord blood. The sequence came from a newborn girl in good health. This chain connects TRBV20-1 to TRBJ2-1; D unresolved. The chain's CDR3 is CSAYQAPIYNEQFF. DNA of the CDR3: TGCAGTGCCTACCAGGCCCCCATTTACAATGAGCAGTTCTTC.